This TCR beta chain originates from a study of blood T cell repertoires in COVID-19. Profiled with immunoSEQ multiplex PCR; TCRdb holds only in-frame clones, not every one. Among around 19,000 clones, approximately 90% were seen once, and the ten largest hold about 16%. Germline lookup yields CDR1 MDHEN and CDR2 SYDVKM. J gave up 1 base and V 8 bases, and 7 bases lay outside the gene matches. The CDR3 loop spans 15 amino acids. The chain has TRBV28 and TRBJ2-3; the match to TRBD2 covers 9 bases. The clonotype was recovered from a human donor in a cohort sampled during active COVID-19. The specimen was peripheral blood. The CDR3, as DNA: TGTGCCAGCCTTTTTCGGACTAGCGGCACAGATACGCAGTATTTT. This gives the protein CASLFRTSGTDTQYF. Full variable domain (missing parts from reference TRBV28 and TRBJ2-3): DVKVTQSSRYLVKRTGEKVFLECVQDMDHENMFWYRQDPGLGLRLIYFSYDVKMKEKGDIPEGYSVSREKKERFSLILESASTNQTSMYLCASLFRTSGTDTQYFGPGTRLTVL.